The next 31 T cell receptor beta chains were all read from a single sample in a study of beta chain features in type 1 diabetes. These receptors' targets are unknown. What was sequenced were expressed TCRB transcripts, since all of the isolated RNA had been reverse transcribed. The repertoire was sequenced with immunoSEQ multiplex PCR; TCRdb's copy has only in-frame clones and lacks some. Of 50,000 to 55,000 clones in the sample, 63% were seen once. Study-wide points: Moderate yet significant TCRB CDR3 shortening was seen in Type 1 diabetes patients in all four CD4+ subsets.

Sample: stem cell memory CD4+ T cells from blood. Every receptor here comes from a woman aged 25 to 45 with type 1 diabetes.

This chain connects TRBV11-2 to TRBJ2-7; 11 bases line up with TRBD1. The CDR3 runs 15 residues. Germline V CDR1 and CDR2: SGHAT, FQNNGV. V was pared by 4 bases and J by 5 bases, with 7 bases of the junction left unmatched. CDR3 DNA: TGTGCCAGCAGCTCCCGGGACAGGGGGATCCACGAGCAGTACTTC. Translating gives CASSSRDRGIHEQYF. Complete variable domain (other parts from reference TRBV11-2 and TRBJ2-7): EAGVAQSPRYKIIEKRQSVAFWCNPISGHATLYWYQQILGQGPKLLIQFQNNGVVDDSQLPKDRFSAERLKGVDSTLKIQPAKLEDSAVYLCASSSRDRGIHEQYFGPGTRLTVT.

The sample holds one count of this clone. CDR3 in amino acids: CAWSTGTGTYEQYF. The CDR3 DNA is TGTGCCTGGAGTACCGGGACAGGGACCTACGAGCAGTACTTC. The V and J genes are TRBV30 and TRBJ2-7, with 9 nucleotides matching TRBD1. This CDR3 is built from 14 residues. V was clipped by 2 bases and J by 2 bases; unmatched bases: 4. CDR1 is GTSNPN, CDR2 SVGIG, per germline (reference sequence).

CDR3 coding DNA: TGTGCCAGCAGCTTAATGGGCAGGCAGGATGAGCAGTTCTTC. Translation gives CASSLMGRQDEQFF. This chain connects TRBV7-3 to TRBJ2-1; D uncertain. This CDR3 has 14 residues. From germline, CDR1 is SGHTA and CDR2 FQGTGA. The germline V and J ends were trimmed by 1 base and 8 bases, with 12 bases remaining between them.

There are a few counts of this clone. The chain couples TRBV7-9 to TRBJ2-1; the match to TRBD1 covers 7 bases. In germline, CDR1 is SEHNR, CDR2 FQNEAQ (reference sequence). Germline trimming cut 5 bases from V and 4 bases from J; bases unmatched to any gene: 11. CDR3 length: 16 amino acids. The CDR3 sequence: CASSTEGDRPYNEQFF. The DNA for the CDR3 is TGTGCCAGCAGCACAGAGGGGGACAGACCATACAATGAGCAGTTCTTC.

The chain combines TRBV28 with TRBJ2-5, with TRBD2 identical over 12 bases. The CDR3 covers 13 residues. The germline V gene has CDR1 MDHEN and CDR2 SYDVKM. Germline trimming cut 10 bases from V and 3 bases from J; bases unmatched to any gene: 3. CDR3 protein: CAIRTSGEETQYF. The DNA for the CDR3 is TGTGCCATCAGGACTAGCGGGGAAGAGACCCAGTACTTC.

This clone was counted between two and nine times. The genes are TRBV20-1 and TRBJ1-2; D is uncertain. Per the germline V gene, CDR1 is DFQATT and CDR2 is SNEGSKA (reference sequence). CDR3 length: 10 amino acids. V dropped 3 bases and J dropped 4 bases, with 3 bases sitting between them. The CDR3 region has the DNA TGCAGTGCTAGCCTCTATGGCTACACCTTC. Translation: CSASLYGYTF.

The chain employs TRBV18 and TRBJ2-1, with 12 bases that match TRBD2. V dropped 3 bases and J dropped 6; count of bases not matched to a gene: 0. Germline V gene data show CDR1 as KGHSH and CDR2 as LQKENI. CDR3 length: 14 amino acids. The CDR3 coding sequence is TGTGCCAGCTCACCGACTAGCGGGAGCAATGAGCAGTTCTTC. It specifies CASSPTSGSNEQFF. Using reference TRBV18 and TRBJ2-1 for the parts outside the CDR3, the full variable domain is NAGVMQNPRHLVRRRGQEARLRCSPMKGHSHVYWYRQLPEEGLKFMVYLQKENIIDESGMPKERFSAEFPKEGPSILRIQQVVRGDSAAYFCASSPTSGSNEQFFGPGTRLTVL.

The J gene is TRBJ1-2, the V gene TRBV9; 9 bases agree with TRBD1. This CDR3 is 16 amino acids long. The junction had 5 bases not matched to a gene; V was cut back by 0 bases and J by 2 bases. The germline V gene has CDR1 SGDLS and CDR2 YYNGEE. As DNA, the CDR3 is TGTGCCAGCAGCGTAGCACCCGGGACAGGGAACTATGGCTACACCTTC. Translation gives CASSVAPGTGNYGYTF.

The CDR3 coding sequence is TGCGCCAGCAGCCAATCGAACACCGGGGAGCTGTTTTTT. Translation: CASSQSNTGELFF. The chain carries TRBV5-1 and TRBJ2-2; D ambiguous. The germline CDR1 and CDR2 sequences are SGHRS and YFSETQ. V lost 4 bases and J lost 0, with 4 bases in between. This CDR3 spans 13 amino acids.

The chain couples TRBV10-2 to TRBJ2-7; possibly TRBD1 for D (5 bases). CDR3 length: 12 amino acids. Germline loops: CDR1 WSHSY, CDR2 SAAADI. V was cut by 3 bases and J by 6 bases, with 9 bases left in between. CDR3 DNA sequence: TGCGCCAGCAGTGAACAGGAAAGCGAGCAGTACTTC. This encodes CASSEQESEQYF.

This chain joins TRBV6-1 and TRBJ2-1; 16 positions agree with TRBD2. The ends lost 4 bases at V and 1 base at J; junction bases unmatched: 4. Germline CDR1 reads MNHNS; CDR2 reads SASEGT. There are 18 residues in the CDR3. CDR3 bases: TGTGCCAGCAGTGCTGGGACTAGCGGGAGGGGATCCTACAATGAGCAGTTCTTC. This translates into CASSAGTSGRGSYNEQFF.

The V gene is TRBV27, the J gene TRBJ2-1; D gene ambiguous. Germline values: CDR1 MNHEY, CDR2 SMNVEV (reference sequence). V was shortened by 3 bases and J by 5 bases, with 14 bases between the two germline ends. This CDR3 is 15 amino acids long. The CDR3 loop is CASSFTAGFNNEQFF. The CDR3 DNA sequence: TGTGCCAGCAGTTTTACAGCTGGGTTCAACAATGAGCAGTTCTTC.

Points on this clone: The junction shows a germline mismatch at one end, possibly a read error. This chain links TRBV7-3 with TRBJ2-2; 9 bases align to TRBD1. Looked up from germline, CDR1 is SGHTA and CDR2 is FQGTGA. The length of the CDR3 is 17 residues. CDR3 sequence (DNA): TGTGCCAGCAGCATAACTCGGGACAGGGTGGACACCGGGGAGCTGTTTTTT. This sequence encodes CASSITRDRVDTGELFF.

This sequence joins TRBV2 and TRBJ2-4; tentatively, D is TRBD2 (5 bases). In germline, CDR1 is SNHLY, CDR2 FYNNEI. The V and J ends lost 8 bases and 7 bases respectively, with 15 bases between them. The CDR3 has 13 residues. CDR3 nucleotides: TGTGCCAGCGGGAGCGGCTTTTGGAACATTCAGTACTTC. The encoded protein is CASGSGFWNIQYF.

The table lists this clone with a few counts. CDR3 sequence: CASSESSGEQFF. CDR3 nucleotides: TGCGCCAGCAGTGAGAGTAGCGGGGAGCAGTTCTTC. The genes are TRBV10-1 and TRBJ2-1; 7 bases fit TRBD2. CDR3 length: 12 residues. V was clipped by 2 bases and J by 10 bases; unmatched bases: 2. Germline CDR1 and CDR2: WNHNN and SYGVQD (reference sequence).

The chain links TRBV12-5 to TRBJ2-3; 9 bases line up with TRBD2. Germline V gene sequence: CDR1 LGHNT, CDR2 FRNRAP. The trim removed 1 base at V and 0 bases at J, leaving 8 bases unmatched. This CDR3 is 18 amino acids long. CDR3: CASGLGGLAGHSTDTQYF. The CDR3 region has the DNA TGTGCTAGTGGTTTGGGTGGTCTAGCGGGGCATAGCACAGATACGCAGTATTTT.

The rearrangement links TRBV30 to TRBJ1-6, with a possible D match to TRBD1 (5 bases). From germline, CDR1 is GTSNPN and CDR2 SVGIG (reference sequence). V was cut by 4 bases and J by 7 bases, with 14 bases left in between. The CDR3 covers 14 residues. This CDR3 is CAWTMGLSNSPLHF. In nucleotides, the CDR3 is TGTGCCTGGACCATGGGACTGTCAAATTCACCCCTCCACTTT.

This clone came up a few times. This chain connects TRBV23-1 to TRBJ2-2; D perhaps matches TRBD2 (6 bases). TRBV23-1 is reported as an ORF; its role is uncertain. The length of the CDR3 is 16 residues. Deletions cut 0 bases from V and 2 bases from J, with 10 bases between. The CDR3 region is CASSQSSGANTGELFF. The DNA for the CDR3 is TGCGCCAGCAGTCAATCGTCGGGAGCAAACACCGGGGAGCTGTTTTTT.

The V gene is TRBV28, the J gene TRBJ1-4; TRBD1 might be the D (5 bases). V was shortened by 5 bases and J by 3 bases, with 10 bases between the two germline ends. This CDR3 is built from 14 residues. Germline lookup yields CDR1 MDHEN and CDR2 SYDVKM. CDR3 DNA: TGTGCCAGCAGTACCGGAGGGGCTAATGAAAAACTGTTTTTT. Its protein is CASSTGGANEKLFF.

The J gene is TRBJ2-7, the V gene TRBV14; D unclear. The germline CDR1 and CDR2 sequences are SGHDN and FVKESK. CDR3 length: 13 residues. The V end was cut by 1 base, the J end by 7 bases, with 11 bases between. The CDR3: CASSQAHFREQYF. CDR3 bases: TGTGCCAGCAGCCAAGCCCACTTCAGGGAGCAGTACTTC.

V usage is TRBV28 and J usage is TRBJ1-2; D might be TRBD1 (6 bases). Per the germline V gene, CDR1 is MDHEN and CDR2 is SYDVKM. With 5 bases removed from V and 2 bases from J, the gap between germline ends came to 21 bases. There are 17 residues in the CDR3. DNA of the CDR3: TGTGCCAGCAGTGGATTACAGGGAGTCCGAAGCAACTATGGCTACACCTTC. Protein sequence: CASSGLQGVRSNYGYTF.

V and J are TRBV30 and TRBJ2-1, with 7 bases matching TRBD2. J was trimmed by 3 bases and V by 1 base; bases with no gene match: 9. Germline V gene data show CDR1 as GTSNPN and CDR2 as SVGIG (reference sequence). The CDR3 length is 16 residues. Written as DNA, the CDR3 is TGTGCCTGGAGTGGGCGAGGCGGGAGCGGCTACAATGAGCAGTTCTTC. Amino acids: CAWSGRGGSGYNEQFF.

The chain joins TRBV30 to TRBJ1-1; D is unclear. Trimming removed 4 bases at V and 2 bases at J, with 17 bases between. The CDR3 is made up of 15 amino acids. The germline CDR1 and CDR2 sequences are GTSNPN and SVGIG (reference sequence). CDR3 sequence: CAWTSVQQVNTEAFF. CDR3 sequence (DNA): TGTGCCTGGACCTCGGTACAGCAGGTTAACACTGAAGCTTTCTTT. Based on the CDR3 plus reference TRBV30 and TRBJ1-1, the full variable domain is SQTIHQWPATLVQPVGSPLSLECTVEGTSNPNLYWYRQAAGRGLQLLFYSVGIGQISSEVPQNLSASRPQDRQFILSSKKLLLSDSGFYLCAWTSVQQVNTEAFFGQGTRLTVV.

The rearrangement joins TRBV2 to TRBJ2-1, with TRBD2 as a possible D gene (6 bases). V gave up 6 bases and J gave up 8 bases, with 11 bases separating them. There are 12 residues in the CDR3. Germline V gene lookup returns CDR1 SNHLY and CDR2 FYNNEI. The CDR3 nucleotides read TGTGCCAGCAGCCCCACTAGCTATGAGCAGTTCTTC. Protein: CASSPTSYEQFF.

In its sample, this clone was seen a few times. The rearrangement uses TRBV5-1 and TRBJ2-6, with D perhaps TRBD2 (6 bases). V lost 1 base and J 2 bases, leaving 16 bases between the germline ends. CDR1 and CDR2 (germline): SGHRS, YFSETQ. This CDR3 contains 18 residues. CDR3 in amino acids: CASSLRLGGATGANVLTF. The CDR3 DNA is TGCGCCAGCAGCTTGCGTCTGGGAGGTGCGACTGGGGCCAACGTCCTGACTTTC.

V is TRBV5-1 and J is TRBJ2-1; weak D call: TRBD1 (5 bases). The CDR3 spans 15 residues. V lost 4 bases and J lost 4, with 15 bases in between. Germline V gives CDR1 SGHRS, CDR2 YFSETQ. This chain's CDR3 is CASSADYQGYNEQFF. As DNA, the CDR3 is TGCGCCAGCAGCGCAGATTATCAGGGTTACAATGAGCAGTTCTTC.

This clone was picked up a small number of times. The rearrangement joins TRBV4-2 to TRBJ2-3; D unclear. V was trimmed by 0 bases and J by 4 bases, leaving 8 bases between them. The CDR3 has 14 residues. Germline-derived CDR1 and CDR2 are LGHNA and YNFKEQ. CDR3 DNA sequence: TGTGCCAGCAGCCAAGATCCCCTAGCAGATACGCAGTATTTT. This encodes CASSQDPLADTQYF.

The V and J genes are TRBV4-1 and TRBJ2-7; possible D gene TRBD1, 6 bases. Trimming removed 2 bases at V and 5 bases at J, with 16 bases between. CDR1 MGHRA and CDR2 YSYEKL come from the germline V gene. The CDR3 is 15 amino acids. CDR3 loop: CASSQLFLRGNEQYF. CDR3 DNA: TGCGCCAGCAGCCAACTATTCCTAAGGGGGAACGAGCAGTACTTC.

The V and J genes are TRBV10-3 and TRBJ1-2, with 7 bases matching TRBD1. Germline V CDR1 and CDR2: ENHRY, SYGVKD. Trimming removed 0 bases from V and 8 bases from J; junction bases left unmatched: 9. The CDR3 is made up of 15 amino acids. CDR3 sequence: CAISESRTGDRGYTF. In nucleotides, the CDR3 is TGTGCCATCAGTGAGTCCCGGACAGGAGACCGGGGCTACACCTTC.

This clone was observed a few times. The CDR3 DNA follows: TGCGCCAGCAGCTTGGCCCCGGGGAATCCTGAAGCTTTCTTT. Amino acids: CASSLAPGNPEAFF. The J gene is TRBJ1-1, the V gene TRBV5-1; D unclear. The germline V gene encodes CDR1 SGHRS and CDR2 YFSETQ. Trimming left V 0 bases short and J 6 bases short, with 12 bases between. The CDR3 length is 14 residues. The full variable domain, in which reference TRBV5-1 and TRBJ1-1 provide the parts outside the CDR3, is KAGVTQTPRYLIKTRGQQVTLSCSPISGHRSVSWYQQTPGQGLQFLFEYFSETQRNKGNFPGRFSGRQFSNSRSEMNVSTLELGDSALYLCASSLAPGNPEAFFGQGTRLTVV.

The V call is TRBV2, the J call TRBJ2-3; D gene ambiguous. Trimming cost V 2 bases and J 5 bases, with 8 bases left between them. Germline values: CDR1 SNHLY, CDR2 FYNNEI. The CDR3 is 13 residues long. The CDR3 loop reads CASSEQIGDTQYF. The CDR3 DNA follows: TGTGCCAGCAGTGAACAAATCGGAGATACGCAGTATTTT.